This T cell receptor (beta chain) is from a study of blood T cell repertoires in COVID-19 (dated by TCRdb to the early 2020s). Looking at the study overall: The collaborator samples originated in the United States, Italy and Spain and spanned the acute and convalescent phases of COVID-19. Deeply sampled blood TCRbeta repertoires from subjects exposed to, actively infected with, or recovered from COVID-19 were included in the dataset. The samples were drawn from two sources: the first 160 participants of the ongoing ImmuneRACE study, and fewer than 1,500 subjects contributed by 6 global collaborators. Where available, HLA class I and class II types were obtained from metadata supplied by the sample provider rather than from assay-based typing. Sample metadata almost always included a de-identified subject ID, COVID-19 status, age in years and sex. The repertoires were released in a freely available public database meant as a resource for research on the immune response to SARS-CoV-2. The prospective study material was composed of cDNA or gDNA derived from T cells, B-cell-depleted T cells, or PBMCs.

TCRbeta CDR3 regions were amplified from genomic DNA using the immunoSEQ Assay, a bias-controlled multiplex PCR. In the paper's pipeline: Nucleated cell counts per sample were estimated from amplification of reference gene primers within the assay. To quantify the absolute abundance of each unique TCRbeta CDR3 rearrangement, sequence reads were collapsed and filtered. Productive Simpson clonality was computed per sample as the square root of Simpson's diversity index over productive rearrangements. TCRdb took this table from immuneACCESS and kept in-frame rearrangements with V and J called. Such tables lack part of the clones; where checked against another copy, unresolved V genes explain under half of the gap, and the rest is unexplained. The V and J calls and clone size were taken over from that table, and D and trimming were inferred from the DNA. Here the sample has 350,000 to 450,000 clones; about 90% occur a single time. Clones ranked in the top ten supply roughly 1.2% of the sample.

Each collaborating institution followed its own protocols to collect whole blood in K2EDTA tubes. For TCRbeta analysis, collaborators shipped samples as frozen whole blood, isolated PBMCs, or DNA extracted from either of those sample types. Germline trimming amounts to 5 bases on V and 3 bases on J, with 6 as the count of junction bases outside the gene matches. CDR1 and CDR2 are read off the germline V gene as SGHTA and FQGNSA. Inclusive of the bounding cysteine and phenylalanine, the CDR3 is 16 residues long. Of the read, only the CDR3 DNA is kept; its 48 bases are in frame from base 1. Overall study outcomes, separate from this receptor: Clinical and demographic metadata were provided uncurated, with the amount varying by source and participant.

In the case of this clone: Its binding antigen is unknown. Per-nucleotide qualities are absent, and no much larger clonotype sits a single base away.

Sequences were obtained from peripheral blood. Here the chain combines TRBV7-2 and TRBJ2-7; TRBD2 lines up with 14 middle nucleotides. The sequence was collected from a man aged 40-55 years with acute or convalescent COVID-19. CDR3 protein: CASSAGLAGGIYEQYF. In nucleotide form, the sequence is TGTGCCAGCAGCGCCGGACTAGCGGGGGGTATCTACGAGCAGTACTTC.